The entry below describes one T cell receptor (beta chain). Antigen unknown. This PCR relied on a set of 60 Vbeta primers and 13 Jbeta primers. In the original processing: Tens of millions of unique TCR beta chains, roughly 11 million of them shared, were counted by a later analysis. TCRdb's copy holds only in-frame clones and misses some; the assay was immunoSEQ multiplex PCR. V, J and clone size are those of that table, while D and trimming were read from the DNA. There are approximately 140,000 clones in the sample; roughly two thirds occur only once, and approximately 15% lies in the top ten. The data were obtained in a study of cytomegalovirus exposure and HLA in healthy donors. Study context: From HLA-typed donors, an early data release held around 85 million unique TCRs.

Findings and limits, study-wide: The study listed some 160 cytomegalovirus-associated TCR beta chains. A later analysis found common viral pathogens apparently linked to several of the most significant clusters.

V lost 2 bases to trimming and J lost 4 bases; unmatched junction nucleotides: 7. This CDR3 spans 16 amino acids. Germline-derived CDR1 and CDR2 are SGHAT and FQNNGV. Sequencing was done on a sample of PBMCs. V and J are TRBV11-2 and TRBJ2-1, with 8 bases aligning to TRBD2. This clonotype originated in a human donor in good health. The CDR3 region has the DNA TGTGCCAGCAGCTTAAAGGTCGGGGGGGTTTACAATGAGCAGTTCTTC. Translation gives CASSLKVGGVYNEQFF.